This passage covers 24 T cell receptor beta chains from one sample sequenced in a study of T cell responses to AZD1222 COVID-19 vaccine (dated by TCRdb to the early 2020s). Reading the label with the study, this specimen's time point is: baseline before first vaccination. The method was the immunoSEQ multiplex PCR assay. As stored in TCRdb, this immuneACCESS dataset retains in-frame rearrangements with V and J assigned. A fraction of the clones does not appear; measured against another copy, unresolved V genes explain less than half of the discrepancy, and the remainder lacks a known reason. The table for this sample lists 100,000 to 150,000 clones; about 90% of them were counted only once. The ten largest account for 7.5% to 8% of the sample. The material sequenced was peripheral blood, taken on day 0 of AZD1222 vaccination. All receptors derive from an adult in good health.

This chain uses TRBV10-3 with TRBJ1-1; D uncertain. The CDR3 spans 13 residues. V dropped 8 bases and J dropped 1 base, with 11 bases sitting between them. CDR1 is ENHRY, CDR2 SYGVKD, per germline. In DNA, the CDR3 is TGTGCCATCTCAATATGGGGGAACACTGAAGCTTTCTTT. This encodes CAISIWGNTEAFF.

The gene calls are TRBV19 and TRBJ2-1; D ambiguous. V lost 1 base, J lost 3 bases, and 10 bases lay in between. The length of the CDR3 is 15 residues. Germline-derived CDR1 and CDR2 are LNHDA and SQIVND (reference sequence). Here the CDR3 DNA reads TGTGCCAGTAGTATAGTCCGGCAGAACTACAATGAGCAGTTCTTC. Translation: CASSIVRQNYNEQFF.

This clone has a handful of counts. The J gene is TRBJ2-7, the V gene TRBV30; perhaps TRBD2 as D (6 bases). Trimming took 0 bases from V and 8 from J, leaving 14 bases between them. Germline values: CDR1 GTSNPN, CDR2 SVGIG (reference sequence). The CDR3 sequence is 13 residues long. CDR3 sequence reads: CAWSVLVEGQQYF. The CDR3 coding sequence is TGTGCCTGGAGTGTTTTAGTGGAGGGACAGCAGTACTTC.

This clone was detected only once. This chain links TRBV4-1 with TRBJ1-5; D might be TRBD1 (6 bases). The CDR3 contains 14 residues. Germline V gene sequence: CDR1 MGHRA, CDR2 YSYEKL. V was trimmed by 4 bases and J by 5 bases, leaving 12 bases between them. For the CDR3, the DNA is TGCGCCAGCAGCCTAAGGACAGCAGATCAGCCCCAGCATTTT. It is translated as CASSLRTADQPQHF.

This chain uses TRBV5-1 with TRBJ2-3; 11 nucleotides match TRBD2. Unmatched junction bases numbered 2, after V lost 1 base and J lost 4 bases. This CDR3 comprises 15 residues. CDR1 is SGHRS, CDR2 YFSETQ, per germline. The DNA of the CDR3 is TGCGCCAGCAGCTTGCAACTAGCGGGAGCAGATACGCAGTATTTT. Protein product: CASSLQLAGADTQYF.

CDR3 DNA sequence: TGTGCCAGCAGCTGGGGACAGGGGCAGGATGGCTACACCTTC. This sequence encodes CASSWGQGQDGYTF. The chain couples TRBV7-9 to TRBJ1-2, with 10 bases identical to TRBD1. This CDR3 spans 14 amino acids. The germline V gene has CDR1 SEHNR and CDR2 FQNEAQ (reference sequence). The V segment lost 4 bases and the J segment 6 bases; nucleotides outside the gene matches: 5.

This rearrangement joins TRBV12-5 to TRBJ2-3, with TRBD2 matching over 14 bases. The V segment lost 1 base and the J segment 2 bases; nucleotides outside the gene matches: 5. The CDR3 has 18 amino acids. Germline CDR1 LGHNT, CDR2 FRNRAP. CDR3 nucleotides: TGTGCTAGTGGTTTGGCCAGACTAGCGGGGGGGCTCACAGATACGCAGTATTTT. The encoded protein is CASGLARLAGGLTDTQYF.

The V and J genes are TRBV2 and TRBJ2-5, with a weak D call TRBD1 (6 bases). CDR3 size: 13 residues. Germline V gives CDR1 SNHLY, CDR2 FYNNEI. V shed 2 bases and J shed 5 bases, with 9 bases lying between them. The CDR3 here is CASSETGYETQYF. The DNA of the CDR3 is TGTGCCAGCAGTGAAACAGGGTACGAGACCCAGTACTTC.

The CDR3 DNA sequence: TGTGCCAGCAGTTACTCGCAGGTTGAGGGTGGCTACACCTTC. Translation gives CASSYSQVEGGYTF. The chain has TRBV6-5 and TRBJ1-2; D is unresolved. The CDR3 sequence is 14 residues long. The V end was cut by 0 bases, the J end by 7 bases, with 12 bases between. Per germline, CDR1 MNHEY and CDR2 SVGAGI.

V usage is TRBV5-4 and J usage is TRBJ2-1; D gene unclear. The CDR3 sequence is 13 residues long. With 0 bases removed from V and 5 bases from J, the gap between germline ends came to 6 bases. Looked up from germline, CDR1 is SGHNT and CDR2 is YYREEE (reference sequence). Here the CDR3 reads CASSLDSNNEQFF. The DNA for the CDR3 is TGTGCCAGCAGCTTGGACAGCAACAATGAGCAGTTCTTC. Full variable domain (rest looked up from reference TRBV5-4 and TRBJ2-1): ETGVTQSPTHLIKTRGQQVTLRCSSQSGHNTVSWYQQALGQGPQFIFQYYREEENGRGNFPPRFSGLQFPNYSSELNVNALELDDSALYLCASSLDSNNEQFFGPGTRLTVL.

The rearrangement joins TRBV6-1 to TRBJ2-1, with unresolved D. Trimming cost V 3 bases and J 13 bases, with 10 bases left between them. The CDR3 length is 11 residues. Per the germline V gene, CDR1 is MNHNS and CDR2 is SASEGT. DNA for the CDR3: TGTGCCAGCAGTGACAAGGGCACCCAGTTCTTC. Residues: CASSDKGTQFF.

The DNA for the CDR3 is TGTGCCAGCAGTTTATGGCTAGGGGGGAACGGCTACACCTTC. It translates to CASSLWLGGNGYTF. This chain connects TRBV28 to TRBJ1-2; tentative D call: TRBD1 (6 bases). The CDR3 contains 14 residues. CDR1 and CDR2 from the germline V gene are MDHEN and SYDVKM. V dropped 0 bases and J dropped 8 bases, with 13 bases sitting between them.

This sequence joins TRBV6-5 and TRBJ1-2; D not certain. The CDR3 extends over 12 amino acids. Deletions cut 7 bases from V and 2 bases from J, with 8 bases between. Germline loops: CDR1 MNHEY, CDR2 SVGAGI. CDR3 sequence reads: CASIKENYGYTF. The CDR3 coding sequence is TGTGCCAGCATCAAAGAGAACTATGGCTACACCTTC.

This clone showed up just once. The J gene is TRBJ2-5, the V gene TRBV30, with D tentatively TRBD1 (6 bases). Germline V gene lookup returns CDR1 GTSNPN and CDR2 SVGIG (reference sequence). The V and J ends lost 5 bases and 7 bases respectively, with 23 bases between them. The CDR3 spans 15 residues. CDR3: CAWGPPGAVRGTQYF. CDR3 nucleotides: TGTGCCTGGGGTCCCCCAGGGGCGGTTAGGGGGACCCAGTACTTC.

This chain uses TRBV7-9 with TRBJ1-1; D gene unclear. The V gene lost 1 base and the J gene lost 6 bases, with 21 bases spanning the gap. Germline V CDR1 and CDR2: SEHNR, FQNEAQ (reference sequence). The CDR3 length is 17 residues. The CDR3 spells CASSLESLWQVQSEAFF. CDR3 sequence (DNA): TGTGCCAGCAGCTTAGAGTCATTGTGGCAGGTCCAGTCTGAAGCTTTCTTT.

The CDR3 reads CASSPEGVQPQHF. The CDR3 nucleotides read TGCGCCAGCAGCCCTGAGGGGGTACAGCCCCAGCATTTT. This rearrangement joins TRBV5-1 to TRBJ1-5, with D possibly TRBD1 on 6 matching bases. This CDR3 is 13 amino acids long. The germline V and J ends were trimmed by 4 bases and 7 bases, with 12 bases remaining between them. Looked up from germline, CDR1 is SGHRS and CDR2 is YFSETQ. The whole variable domain, filled in from reference TRBV5-1 and TRBJ1-5, reads KAGVTQTPRYLIKTRGQQVTLSCSPISGHRSVSWYQQTPGQGLQFLFEYFSETQRNKGNFPGRFSGRQFSNSRSEMNVSTLELGDSALYLCASSPEGVQPQHFGDGTRLSIL.

The V gene is TRBV7-2, the J gene TRBJ2-7; D is perhaps TRBD2 (6 bases). V was shortened by 1 base and J by 2 bases, with 12 bases between the two germline ends. This CDR3 comprises 15 residues. CDR1 SGHTA and CDR2 FQGNSA come from the germline V gene. CDR3 sequence reads: CASSLGAGIPYEQYF. CDR3 sequence (DNA): TGTGCCAGCAGCTTAGGGGCGGGAATACCCTACGAGCAGTACTTC.

A single count supports this clone. This chain links TRBV5-5 with TRBJ2-4; D tentatively fits TRBD1 or TRBD2 (6 bases each). Trimming stripped 0 bases from V and 2 bases from J, with 12 bases between. Per germline, CDR1 SGHKS and CDR2 YYEKEE (reference sequence). This CDR3 is 16 amino acids long. The CDR3 here is CASSLVPGATKNIQYF. In DNA form, the CDR3 reads TGTGCCAGCAGCTTGGTCCCGGGGGCGACCAAAAACATTCAGTACTTC.

V and J are TRBV15 and TRBJ1-6, with 8 positions matching TRBD1. The CDR3 is 15 amino acids. Germline lookup yields CDR1 LNHNV and CDR2 YYDKDF (reference sequence). J was trimmed by 9 bases and V by 3 bases; bases with no gene match: 7. In DNA, the CDR3 is TGTGCCACCAGCAGGTCCGGGACAGGACTTTCACCCCTCCACTTT. It translates to CATSRSGTGLSPLHF.

The sample holds one count of this clone. V usage is TRBV5-8 and J usage is TRBJ2-3, with a weak D call TRBD1 (6 bases). The germline V gene has CDR1 SGHTS and CDR2 YDEGEE. This CDR3 is built from 15 residues. With 4 bases removed from V and 2 bases from J, the gap between germline ends came to 14 bases. The CDR3, as DNA: TGTGCCAGCAGCGTGACAGGTCTGAACACAGATACGCAGTATTTT. Translating it yields CASSVTGLNTDTQYF. The variable domain in full, completed from reference TRBV5-8 and TRBJ2-3, reads EAGVTQSPTHLIKTRGQQATLRCSPISGHTSVYWYQQALGLGLQFLLWYDEGEERNRGNFPPRFSGRQFPNYSSELNVNALELEDSALYLCASSVTGLNTDTQYFGPGTRLTVL.

This clone has a handful of counts. This sequence joins TRBV7-2 and TRBJ2-1; D is possibly TRBD2 (5 bases). V was pared by 5 bases and J by 0 bases, with 14 bases between. The CDR3 is 16 residues long. Germline CDR1 and CDR2: SGHTA and FQGNSA. The CDR3 is CASSPQLGGSYNEQFF. The CDR3 nucleotides are TGTGCCAGCAGCCCACAACTTGGAGGCTCCTACAATGAGCAGTTCTTC.

The chain links TRBV9 to TRBJ1-3; D not certain. Germline values: CDR1 SGDLS, CDR2 YYNGEE. V was shortened by 6 bases and J by 0 bases, with 10 bases between the two germline ends. The CDR3 has 14 residues. The CDR3 spells CASTNSLSGNTIYF. The DNA for the CDR3 is TGTGCCAGCACCAACTCACTCTCTGGAAACACCATATATTTT.

The table lists this clone with a few counts. The rearrangement uses TRBV6-2 or TRBV6-3 and TRBJ2-7, with 10 nucleotides matching TRBD2. The germline gives CDR1 MNHEY, CDR2 SVGEGT. V shed 5 bases, J shed 3 bases, and the junction held 1 base outside the gene matches. This CDR3 comprises 13 residues. The CDR3 nucleotides are TGTGCCAGCAGTCGGACTAGCGGCTACGAGCAGTACTTC. Amino acids: CASSRTSGYEQYF.

The chain employs TRBV12-5 and TRBJ2-7, with D unresolved. The germline V gene has CDR1 LGHNT and CDR2 FRNRAP. The V and J ends lost 6 bases and 4 bases respectively, with 10 bases between them. This CDR3 comprises 12 residues. In DNA form, the CDR3 reads TGTGCTAGTGGACTTCACACGTACGAGCAGTACTTC. Translation: CASGLHTYEQYF.